One sample yielded the 22 T cell receptor beta chains listed below, sequenced in a study of blood T cell repertoires in COVID-19. Sequenced by immunoSEQ multiplex PCR; TCRdb stores in-frame clones only, minus some. The sample contains about 140,000 clones, about 79% of which appear only once. The sequenced sample consisted of peripheral blood. All receptors come from a man between 60 and 75 years old with active or convalescent COVID-19.

The V and J genes are TRBV3-1 (or the pseudogene TRBV3-2) and TRBJ2-3, with 8 bases identical to TRBD2. Germline V lookup: CDR1 LGHDT, CDR2 YNNKEL (reference sequence). The CDR3 contains 15 residues. Trimming cost V 1 base and J 2 bases; bases outside gene matches: 2. In nucleotides, the CDR3 is TGTGCCAGCAGCCAAGGCGGGGGGATCACAGATACGCAGTATTTT. Amino acids: CASSQGGGITDTQYF.

The V call is TRBV5-1, the J call TRBJ2-1; no firm D call. Germline V gives CDR1 SGHRS, CDR2 YFSETQ. CDR3 length: 15 residues. V gave up 7 bases and J gave up 0 bases, with 14 bases separating them. The CDR3 protein is CASVQQSSSYNEQFF. The CDR3 DNA is TGCGCCAGCGTTCAGCAGTCTAGCTCCTACAATGAGCAGTTCTTC.

V and J are TRBV11-2 and TRBJ1-1, with 9 bases fitting TRBD1. The CDR3 runs 14 residues. Germline V gene lookup returns CDR1 SGHAT and CDR2 FQNNGV. Unmatched junction bases numbered 5, after V lost 5 bases and J lost 4 bases. The chain's CDR3 is CASSRTGDSTEAFF. For the CDR3, the DNA is TGTGCCAGCAGCCGGACAGGGGATAGCACTGAAGCTTTCTTT.

A single count supports this clone. The chain employs TRBV9 and TRBJ2-5; 7 positions agree with TRBD2. The CDR3 extends over 17 amino acids. Germline assignment: CDR1 SGDLS and CDR2 YYNGEE. V was clipped by 0 bases and J by 5 bases; unmatched bases: 13. In DNA, the CDR3 is TGTGCCAGCAGCGTAGAGGGTTCGGGCGGGAGCTGGGAGACCCAGTACTTC. Protein: CASSVEGSGGSWETQYF.

CDR3 protein: CAWSVTGGSTEAFF. The CDR3 region has the DNA TGTGCCTGGAGTGTCACGGGCGGGAGCACTGAAGCTTTCTTT. The V call is TRBV30, the J call TRBJ1-1; no reliable D call. CDR1 and CDR2 from the germline V gene are GTSNPN and SVGIG (reference sequence). There are 14 residues in the CDR3. V lost 0 bases to trimming and J lost 4 bases, with 12 bases between them.

V gene TRBV19 combines with J gene TRBJ2-1; 7 bases fit TRBD1. The trim removed 8 bases at V and 3 bases at J, leaving 7 bases unmatched. CDR3 size: 14 residues. Looked up from germline, CDR1 is LNHDA and CDR2 is SQIVND (reference sequence). The CDR3 DNA follows: TGTGCCAGTCATCCGGGACAGAGCTACAATGAGCAGTTCTTC. Encoded protein: CASHPGQSYNEQFF.

Notes on this clone: The junction and the germline gene differ at one end; a read error may be behind it. The V and J genes are TRBV27 and TRBJ2-1, with a tentative D call TRBD2 (5 bases). The CDR3 totals 15 residues. The germline V gene has CDR1 MNHEY and CDR2 SMNVEV (reference sequence). The CDR3 nucleotides read TGTGCCAGCAGCCCCCGTGCGGGCCCCTACGATGAGCAGTTCTTC. Its protein is CASSPRAGPYDEQFF.

This chain uses TRBV11-3 with TRBJ1-4; TRBD1 is a possible D gene (5 bases). V lost 1 base to trimming and J lost 5 bases, with 23 bases between them. CDR1 SGHNT and CDR2 YENEEA come from the germline V gene. This CDR3 region has 19 residues. The CDR3 DNA follows: TGTGCCAGCAGCTTAGTCACCAGATGGGAAAGGGGAAGAAATGAAAAACTGTTTTTT. Translating gives CASSLVTRWERGRNEKLFF.

The rearrangement uses TRBV11-3 and TRBJ2-5; 9 bases match TRBD1. Germline V lookup: CDR1 SGHNT, CDR2 YENEEA. With V trimmed by 2 bases and J by 5 bases, 3 bases remained unmatched. CDR3 length: 14 residues. The CDR3 is CASSLRTGAETQYF. The DNA of the CDR3 is TGTGCCAGCAGCTTAAGGACAGGGGCGGAGACCCAGTACTTC.

The J gene is TRBJ1-5, the V gene TRBV7-2; weak D call: TRBD1 (5 bases). The CDR3 sequence is 15 residues long. Germline assignment: CDR1 SGHTA and CDR2 FQGNSA. The V and J ends lost 0 bases and 4 bases respectively, with 10 bases between them. CDR3 DNA: TGTGCCAGCAGCTTAGCATCAGGGTGGAATCAGCCCCAGCATTTT. It yields the protein CASSLASGWNQPQHF.

This clone was found a few times. The chain uses TRBV5-1 and TRBJ2-7, with 10 bases fitting TRBD1. Germline lookup yields CDR1 SGHRS and CDR2 YFSETQ. The CDR3 is made up of 15 amino acids. V lost 0 bases to trimming and J lost 2 bases; unmatched junction nucleotides: 2. CDR3 in DNA: TGCGCCAGCAGCTTGGCCGGGACAGGGGCCTACGAGCAGTACTTC. Translated, it gives CASSLAGTGAYEQYF.

The chain carries TRBV6-1 and TRBJ1-1, with a tentative D call TRBD1 (6 bases). Germline loops: CDR1 MNHNS, CDR2 SASEGT. V dropped 2 bases and J dropped 11 bases, with 24 bases sitting between them. This CDR3 comprises 16 residues. CDR3 amino acids: CASSEMGLSRGGWAFF. CDR3 coding DNA: TGTGCCAGCAGTGAAATGGGTTTGTCCCGAGGGGGTTGGGCTTTCTTT.

This sequence joins TRBV7-9 and TRBJ1-3; D is unresolved. The germline V gene has CDR1 SEHNR and CDR2 FQNEAQ (reference sequence). V dropped 2 bases and J dropped 0 bases, with 5 bases sitting between them. This CDR3 is 14 amino acids long. CDR3 nucleotide sequence: TGTGCCAGCAGCTTAAGCACCTCTGGAAACACCATATATTTT. Protein: CASSLSTSGNTIYF.

The chain uses TRBV15 and TRBJ2-2; perhaps TRBD1 as D (5 bases). The CDR3 has 15 residues. Germline-derived CDR1 and CDR2 are LNHNV and YYDKDF (reference sequence). V lost 3 bases to trimming and J lost 6 bases, with 14 bases between them. The CDR3 region has the DNA TGTGCCACCAGCAGTGCCCGAGAAGGGGCCGGGGAGCTGTTTTTT. Amino acids: CATSSAREGAGELFF.

The chain is built from TRBV5-5 and TRBJ1-5; a weak D match, TRBD1 (5 bases). The germline V gene has CDR1 SGHKS and CDR2 YYEKEE (reference sequence). CDR3 length: 14 residues. Trimming took off 4 bases at V and 5 bases at J, with 13 bases between the two ends. As DNA, the CDR3 is TGTGCCAGCAGCCCGGGAGACAGCTATCAGCCCCAGCATTTT. This translates into CASSPGDSYQPQHF.

The chain uses TRBV4-3 and TRBJ2-5; tentative D call: TRBD1 (7 bases). The CDR3 length is 16 residues. Trimming took 0 bases from V and 4 from J, leaving 15 bases between them. CDR1 and CDR2 (germline): LGHNA, YSLEER. CDR3 DNA sequence: TGCGCCAGCAGCCAAGATGGACTACAGGGGTCAGAGACCCAGTACTTC. Protein sequence: CASSQDGLQGSETQYF.

In its sample, this clone was seen a few times. This sequence joins TRBV28 and TRBJ1-5; D is uncertain. The V gene's germline CDR1 is MDHEN and CDR2 SYDVKM. The CDR3 loop spans 12 amino acids. With 10 bases removed from V and 2 bases from J, the gap between germline ends came to 9 bases. DNA of the CDR3: TGTGCCATGTCTACCGGCAATCAGCCCCAGCATTTT. Encoded protein: CAMSTGNQPQHF.

The DNA for the CDR3 is TGTGCCAGCAGTTTTAACCAGGAAAAACTGTTTTTT. This encodes CASSFNQEKLFF. The chain couples TRBV5-6 to TRBJ1-4, with D uncertain. CDR1 SGHDT and CDR2 YYEEEE come from the germline V gene. V was pared by 5 bases and J by 8 bases, with 10 bases between. The CDR3 is made up of 12 amino acids.

The rearrangement uses TRBV7-9 and TRBJ1-2, with D possibly TRBD1 on 5 matching bases. CDR3 size: 12 residues. Germline CDR1 SEHNR, CDR2 FQNEAQ (reference sequence). V was shortened by 5 bases and J by 10 bases, with 14 bases between the two germline ends. This CDR3 reads CASSPQGLDYTF. CDR3 DNA: TGTGCCAGCAGCCCGCAGGGTTTGGACTACACCTTC. The full variable domain, its missing parts supplied by reference TRBV7-9 and TRBJ1-2, is DTGVSQNPRHKITKRGQNVTFRCDPISEHNRLYWYRQTLGQGPEFLTYFQNEAQLEKSRLLSDRFSAERPKGSFSTLEIQRTEQGDSAMYLCASSPQGLDYTFGSGTRLTVV.

The V gene is TRBV19, the J gene TRBJ1-1; TRBD1 matches 8 bases. J was trimmed by 5 bases and V by 7 bases; bases with no gene match: 6. Germline-derived CDR1 and CDR2 are LNHDA and SQIVND (reference sequence). The CDR3 consists of 13 residues. The chain's CDR3 is CASKDRDLTEAFF. Written as DNA, the CDR3 is TGTGCCAGTAAGGACAGGGATTTGACTGAAGCTTTCTTT.

This clone showed up just a few times. The chain couples TRBV25-1 to TRBJ1-6; 8 nucleotides align to TRBD1. The germline CDR1 and CDR2 sequences are MGHDK and SYGVNS. The CDR3 sequence is 15 residues long. With 5 bases clipped from V and 10 bases from J, the junction kept 10 bases outside the gene matches. The CDR3 DNA follows: TGTGCCAGCAGTAACCCGGGACAGGCACGATCACCCCTCCACTTT. Its translation: CASSNPGQARSPLHF.

The chain combines TRBV30 with TRBJ1-6; D gene ambiguous. The CDR3 has 13 amino acids. V lost 8 bases, J lost 5 bases, and 13 bases lay in between. CDR1 and CDR2 (germline): GTSNPN, SVGIG (reference sequence). Here the CDR3 reads CATSTRHNSPLHF. The CDR3 DNA reads as TGTGCCACCTCCACTAGGCATAATTCACCCCTCCACTTT.